This T cell receptor beta chain derives from a study of OX40 agonist ivuxolimab in advanced cancers. Study-level background: Patients were treated with ivuxolimab, an agonistic anti-OX40 (CD134) antibody. Every 2 weeks, ivuxolimab was infused into the patients intravenously at between 0.01 and 10 mg/kg.

To note about this clone: Its target is unknown.

Sequencing was performed with immunoSEQ multiplex PCR; in TCRdb, only in-frame clones are kept and a portion is missing. The sample has around 100,000 clones, about 92% seen once. V lost 5 bases and J 0 bases, leaving 12 bases between the germline ends. The germline V gene has CDR1 SGHNT and CDR2 YENEEA. This CDR3 is built from 15 residues. Findings and limits, study-wide: Expanded clones were, on average, more numerous among CD8+ T cells than CD4+. Within 6 weeks, CD4+ and CD8+ blood T cells expanded clonally at 0.1 to 3.0 mg/kg.

V and J are TRBV11-3 and TRBJ2-3; no firm D call. This specimen was CD4+ or CD8+ T cells sorted from blood, taken in a trial of the OX40 agonist ivuxolimab. The source of this sequence is an adult with an advanced solid tumor such as melanoma, head and neck, liver or kidney cancer. The CDR3 DNA reads TGTGCCAGCAGCCACACACGGGCTAGCACAGATACGCAGTATTTT. Amino acids: CASSHTRASTDTQYF. Together with reference TRBV11-3 and TRBJ2-3, the CDR3 gives the full variable domain: EAGVVQSPRYKIIEKKQPVAFWCNPISGHNTLYWYLQNLGQGPELLIRYENEEAVDDSQLPKDRFSAERLKGVDSTLKIQPAELGDSAVYLCASSHTRASTDTQYFGPGTRLTVL.